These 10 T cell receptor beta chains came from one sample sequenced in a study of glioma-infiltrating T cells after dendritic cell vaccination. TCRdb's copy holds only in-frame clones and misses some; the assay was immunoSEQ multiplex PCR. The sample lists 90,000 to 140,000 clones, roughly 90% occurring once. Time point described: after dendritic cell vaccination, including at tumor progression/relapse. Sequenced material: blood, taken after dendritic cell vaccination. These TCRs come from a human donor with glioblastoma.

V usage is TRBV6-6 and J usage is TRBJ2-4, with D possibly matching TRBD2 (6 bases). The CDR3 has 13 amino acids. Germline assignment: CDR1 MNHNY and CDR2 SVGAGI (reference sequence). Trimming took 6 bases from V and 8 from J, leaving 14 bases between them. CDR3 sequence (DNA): TGTGCCAGCAGAGAGGGAGGTACGGACATTCAGTACTTC. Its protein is CASREGGTDIQYF.

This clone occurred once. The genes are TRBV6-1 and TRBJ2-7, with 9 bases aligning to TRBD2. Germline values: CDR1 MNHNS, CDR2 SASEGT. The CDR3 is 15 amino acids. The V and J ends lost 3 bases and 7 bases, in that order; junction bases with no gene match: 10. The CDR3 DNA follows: TGTGCCAGCAGTGATTTGATAGCGGGAGAGGCTGAGCAGTACTTC. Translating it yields CASSDLIAGEAEQYF.

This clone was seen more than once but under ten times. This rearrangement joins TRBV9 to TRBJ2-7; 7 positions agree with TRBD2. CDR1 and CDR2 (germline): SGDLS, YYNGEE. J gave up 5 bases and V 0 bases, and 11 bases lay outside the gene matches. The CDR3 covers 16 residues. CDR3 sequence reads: CASSVGLGGGRNEQYF. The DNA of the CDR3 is TGTGCCAGCAGCGTAGGATTGGGGGGAGGGAGAAACGAGCAGTACTTC. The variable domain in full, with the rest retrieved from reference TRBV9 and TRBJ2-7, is DSGVTQTPKHLITATGQRVTLRCSPRSGDLSVYWYQQSLDQGLQFLIQYYNGEERAKGNILERFSAQQFPDLHSELNLSSLELGDSALYFCASSVGLGGGRNEQYFGPGTRLTVT.

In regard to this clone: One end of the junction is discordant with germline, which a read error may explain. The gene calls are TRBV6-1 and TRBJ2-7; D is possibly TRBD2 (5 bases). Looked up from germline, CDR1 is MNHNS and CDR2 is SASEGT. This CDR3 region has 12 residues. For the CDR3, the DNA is TGTGCCAGCAGTGCCCTCGGGGATTTGCCTTTCTTC. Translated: CASSALGDLPFF.

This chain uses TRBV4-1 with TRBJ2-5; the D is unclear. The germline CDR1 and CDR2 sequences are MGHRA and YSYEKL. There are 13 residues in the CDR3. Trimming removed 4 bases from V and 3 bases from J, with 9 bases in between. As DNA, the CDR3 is TGCGCCAGCAGCCGCCCCTCGGAAGAGACCCAGTACTTC. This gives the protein CASSRPSEETQYF.

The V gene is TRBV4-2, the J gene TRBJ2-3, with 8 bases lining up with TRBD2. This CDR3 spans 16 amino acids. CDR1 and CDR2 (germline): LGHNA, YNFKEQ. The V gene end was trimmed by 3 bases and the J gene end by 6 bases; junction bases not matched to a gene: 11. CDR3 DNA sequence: TGTGCCAGCAGCCAGGGGAGGAGCGGGAGTTCGGATACGCAGTATTTT. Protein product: CASSQGRSGSSDTQYF.

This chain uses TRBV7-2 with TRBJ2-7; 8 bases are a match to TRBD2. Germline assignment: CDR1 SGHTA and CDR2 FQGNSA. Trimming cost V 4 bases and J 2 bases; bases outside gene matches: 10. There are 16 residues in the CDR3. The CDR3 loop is CASSSSGSGGPYEQYF. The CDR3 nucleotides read TGTGCCAGCAGCTCGTCGGGAAGCGGGGGACCCTACGAGCAGTACTTC.

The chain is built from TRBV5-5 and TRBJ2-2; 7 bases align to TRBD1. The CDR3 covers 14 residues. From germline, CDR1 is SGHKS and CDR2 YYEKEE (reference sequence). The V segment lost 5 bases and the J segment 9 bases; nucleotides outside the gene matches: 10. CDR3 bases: TGTGCCAGCAGACTGGAACAGGGGTTTAGGGAGCTGTTTTTT. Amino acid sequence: CASRLEQGFRELFF. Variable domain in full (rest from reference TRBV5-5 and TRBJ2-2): DAGVTQSPTHLIKTRGQQVTLRCSPISGHKSVSWYQQVLGQGPQFIFQYYEKEERGRGNFPDRFSARQFPNYSSELNVNALLLGDSALYLCASRLEQGFRELFFGEGSRLTVL.

DNA for the CDR3: TGTGCCAGTAGAGACAGGGGGCTGGGGGAGCCCCAGCATTTT. It translates to CASRDRGLGEPQHF. This rearrangement joins TRBV19 to TRBJ1-5; 10 positions agree with TRBD1. CDR1 and CDR2 from the germline V gene are LNHDA and SQIVND (reference sequence). V dropped 6 bases and J dropped 8; count of bases not matched to a gene: 7. The CDR3 covers 14 residues.

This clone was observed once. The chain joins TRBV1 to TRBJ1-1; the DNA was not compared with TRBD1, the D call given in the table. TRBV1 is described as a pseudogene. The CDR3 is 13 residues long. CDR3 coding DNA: TGCACCAGCAGCCTGACAGGGGTTACTGAAGCTTTCTTT. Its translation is CTSSLTGVTEAFF.